A selection of T cell receptor beta chains follows, all from one sample in a study of T cell changes during pregnancy in multiple sclerosis. Repertoires were generated with immunoSEQ multiplex PCR, while TCRdb's copy carries only in-frame clones and drops some. Seen here are 45,000 to 55,000 clones, approximately 92% observed once, and the top ten hold less than 0.65%. Sequences were derived from CD4+ T cells from peripheral blood mononuclear cells, sampled after pregnancy. All receptors derive from a female donor with multiple sclerosis, enrolled in a pregnancy study. Each CDR3 is given with its conserved first and last residue. The D gene is left open where the match is weak. A row's size may be missing; if present it is once, few, many or a size class.

TRBV4-2,-,TRBJ2-3,-,CASSQELGGGTDTQYF,TGTGCCAGCAGCCAAGAACTAGGTGGGGGCACAGATACGCAGTATTTT
TRBV7-2,TRBD1,TRBJ2-7,-,CASSLGTTGMGYEQYF,TGTGCCAGCAGCTTAGGGACGACAGGGATGGGCTACGAGCAGTACTTC
TRBV7-9,TRBD1,TRBJ2-5,once,CASSPWGSGGRETQYF,TGTGCCAGCAGCCCATGGGGGTCAGGGGGTCGGGAGACCCAGTACTTC
TRBV14,-,TRBJ1-1,-,CASSPVITMNTEAFF,TGTGCCAGCAGCCCCGTGATCACAATGAACACTGAAGCTTTCTTT
TRBV5-3,TRBD1,TRBJ2-6,-,CARSIDGTGAPGANVLTF,TGTGCCAGAAGCATCGACGGGACAGGGGCACCTGGGGCCAACGTCCTGACTTTC
TRBV19,TRBD1,TRBJ1-4,-,CASRKGTATNEKLFF,TGTGCCAGTAGGAAAGGGACAGCAACTAATGAAAAACTGTTTTTT
TRBV30,-,TRBJ1-5,few,CAWSVQQNQPQHF,TGTGCCTGGAGTGTACAACAAAATCAGCCCCAGCATTTT
TRBV5-1,-,TRBJ2-1,-,CASAPTRGTGSSYNEQFF,TGCGCCAGCGCCCCCACGCGCGGGACCGGGAGCTCCTACAATGAGCAGTTCTTC
TRBV6-5,TRBD2,TRBJ2-7,-,CASSYGGRNGEQYF,TGTGCCAGCAGTTACGGCGGGAGAAACGGCGAGCAGTACTTC
TRBV20-1,-,TRBJ2-7,-,CSATGVHEQYF,TGCAGTGCTACAGGGGTCCACGAGCAGTACTTC
TRBV29-1,TRBD1,TRBJ2-3,-,CSVADRVPPDTQYF,TGCAGCGTCGCAGACAGGGTCCCCCCAGATACGCAGTATTTT
TRBV19,-,TRBJ2-2,-,CASSYPVGELFF,TGTGCCAGTAGCTATCCGGTCGGGGAGCTGTTTTTT
TRBV19,TRBD2,TRBJ2-1,once,CASSIDGTIEFF,TGTGCCAGTAGTATAGACGGGACTATAGAGTTCTTC
TRBV18,-,TRBJ2-3,-,CASSPPGAQTSTDTQYF,TGTGCCAGCTCACCACCAGGAGCGCAGACTAGCACAGATACGCAGTATTTT
TRBV7-8,-,TRBJ2-7,-,CASSLAETATYEQYF,TGTGCCAGCAGCTTAGCGGAGACGGCGACCTACGAGCAGTACTTC
TRBV7-3,TRBD2,TRBJ2-3,-,CASSRTSGRIDTQYF,TGTGCCAGCAGTAGAACTAGCGGGAGGATAGATACGCAGTATTTT
TRBV6-5,-,TRBJ2-7,-,CASTGAYEQYF,TGTGCCAGCACAGGGGCCTACGAGCAGTACTTC
TRBV21-1,-,TRBJ1-5,-,CASSKTSGHSLQPQHF,TGTGCCAGCAGCAAAACCTCTGGACATTCACTTCAGCCCCAGCATTTT
TRBV5-1,-,TRBJ2-1,-,CASSGGINEQFF,TGCGCCAGCAGCGGCGGGATAAATGAGCAGTTCTTC
TRBV4-1,-,TRBJ1-2,few,CASSQGGGYGYTF,TGCGCCAGCAGCCAGGGGGGGGGTTATGGCTACACCTTC
TRBV7-2,-,TRBJ1-1,-,CASSLPRGRGTEAFF,TGTGCCAGCAGCTTACCCCGTGGCAGGGGAACTGAAGCTTTCTTT
TRBV30,-,TRBJ1-3,once,CAWSQGLTSSGNTIYF,TGTGCCTGGAGCCAAGGACTGACGAGCTCTGGAAACACCATATATTTT
TRBV7-2,TRBD2,TRBJ2-1,-,CASSLVGGSYEQFF,TGTGCCAGCAGCTTAGTTGGCGGGAGCTATGAGCAGTTCTTC
TRBV27,TRBD2,TRBJ2-5,-,CASSKQTSGIRQETQYF,TGTGCCAGCAGTAAACAGACTAGCGGGATTCGCCAAGAGACCCAGTACTTC
TRBV29-1,-,TRBJ2-5,-,CSVEVEETQYF,TGCAGCGTTGAAGTCGAAGAGACCCAGTACTTC
TRBV5-5,-,TRBJ2-3,-,CASSLVVGSQDTQYF,TGTGCCAGCAGCTTGGTGGTCGGGAGTCAAGATACGCAGTATTTT